Listed below are T cell receptor beta chains from one sample, sequenced in a study of shared clonotypes between healthy human individuals. Data came from immunoSEQ multiplex PCR; TCRdb stores just in-frame clones and leaves some out. The sample carries roughly 1,500,000 clones, 95% to 99% recorded once. Sample: naive CD4+ T cells sorted from blood. These receptors came from a young man in good health. CDR3s include the opening cysteine and the closing phenylalanine or tryptophan. The D gene is left open where the match is weak. Size is stated for part of the rows, as once, few or many counts, or as a class when the clone is expanded.

>TRBJ1-1|-|-|TRBV2
TGTGCCAGCTTGTGGGGGGATGCCATGAACACTGAAGCTTTCTTT
CASLWGDAMNTEAFF
>TRBJ2-5|-|-|TRBV9
TGTGCCAGCAGCGTAGGGGGAGATAGTTTTTCCCAGTACTTC
CASSVGGDSFSQYF
>TRBJ2-3|-|-|TRBV5-6
TGTGCCAGCAGCTTCCAGGAAACAGATACGCAGTATTTT
CASSFQETDTQYF
>TRBJ1-5|-|-|TRBV19
TGTGCCAGTACCCTTTTACCAAATAGCAATCAGCCCCAGCATTTT
CASTLLPNSNQPQHF
>TRBJ2-1|TRBD1|-|TRBV6-1
TGTGCCAGCAGTGAAGGGACAGGGGGAAAGTGGGCCAAATCCTACAATGAGCAGTTCTTC
CASSEGTGGKWAKSYNEQFF
>TRBJ1-2|-|-|TRBV5-8
TGTGCCAGCAGCAGGGCAGGGGTTTTCTATGGCTACACCTTC
CASSRAGVFYGYTF
>TRBJ2-7|TRBD2|-|TRBV28
TGTGCCAGCAGTGGGACTAGCGGCCCCTACGAGCAGTACTTC
CASSGTSGPYEQYF
>TRBJ1-4|-|-|TRBV7-8
TGTGCCAGCAGCTTAGGCAGGGTTGGGGCTGAAAAACTGTTTTTT
CASSLGRVGAEKLFF
>TRBJ2-3|-|-|TRBV4-3
TGCGCCAGCAGCCAAGATTTGCGGGACGCTCCCACCAATACGCAGTATTTT
CASSQDLRDAPTNTQYF
>TRBJ2-4|TRBD1|-|TRBV11-2
TGTGCCAGCAGCACCGACGGACAGGAAATAGCCAAAAACATTCAGTACTTC
CASSTDGQEIAKNIQYF
>TRBJ2-2|TRBD2|-|TRBV5-1
TGCGCCAGCAGCTTGGGAGTACTAGCGGGAGGAGATAACACCGGGGAGCTGTTTTTT
CASSLGVLAGGDNTGELFF
>TRBJ2-7|TRBD1|-|TRBV5-1
TGCGCCAGCAGCCTGACAGGGGGAAGGTCCTACGAGCAGTACTTC
CASSLTGGRSYEQYF
>TRBJ1-3|-|-|TRBV27
TGTGCCAGCAGGACTTCCTCTGGAAACACCATATATTTT
CASRTSSGNTIYF
>TRBJ1-2|TRBD1|-|TRBV5-1
TGCGCCAGCAGCACTCCGGGACAGGGGGCGATTGGCTACACCTTC
CASSTPGQGAIGYTF
>TRBJ2-3|TRBD2|once|TRBV11-2
TGTGCCAGCAGTCGAAAACTAGCGGGAGGTTCAGATACGCAGTATTTT
CASSRKLAGGSDTQYF
>TRBJ2-1|-|-|TRBV7-2
TGTGCCAGCAGCTTAGCTAGCCGAATCGATTACAATGAGCAGTTCTTC
CASSLASRIDYNEQFF
>TRBJ2-7|-|few|TRBV27
TGTGCCAGCAGTTTCGGACCCCGCTACGAGCAGTACTTC
CASSFGPRYEQYF
>TRBJ1-5|-|-|TRBV28
TGTGCCAGCAGTCCAGGGACAAGGCCCCAGCATTTT
CASSPGTRPQHF
>TRBJ2-5|-|-|TRBV2
TGTGCCAGCAGTGAACAGTCTAAGCCGTACTTC
CASSEQSKPYF
>TRBJ2-7|-|-|TRBV23-1
TGCGCCAGCAGTCAGCCGACAGCGCCCTACGAGCAGTACTTC
CASSQPTAPYEQYF
>TRBJ1-1|-|-|TRBV5-1
TGCGCCAGTTCTGAAAGGGGTGTTAGGACTGAAGCTTTCTTT
CASSERGVRTEAFF
>TRBJ1-2|-|once|TRBV28
TGTGCCAGCAGTTTGGGGCAGGCTAACTATGGCTACACCTTC
CASSLGQANYGYTF
>TRBJ1-4|-|-|TRBV5-5
TGTGCCAGCAGCTTCCATAATGAAAAACTGTTTTTT
CASSFHNEKLFF
>TRBJ2-4|TRBD2|-|TRBV6-1
TGTGTCTCCACCCCCGCGGGAGTGACCAAAAACATTCAGTACTTC
CVSTPAGVTKNIQYF